Following are 15 T cell receptor beta chains from one sample sequenced in a study of blood T cell repertoires in COVID-19. Sequencing was performed with immunoSEQ multiplex PCR; in TCRdb, only in-frame clones are kept and a portion is missing. Of over 110,000 clones listed, around 82% were seen once; the top ten hold roughly 3.8%. Material for sequencing was PBMCs or T cells enriched from blood (not recorded which). The receptors derive from a man aged 50 to 60 in a cohort exposed to, infected with or recovered from COVID-19 (not recorded which).

This clone was found a few times. The chain couples TRBV6-2 or TRBV6-3 to TRBJ1-5, with 10 bases that match TRBD1. J lost 8 bases, V lost 0 bases, and 4 bases had no gene match. Germline CDR1 MNHEY, CDR2 SVGEGT. The CDR3 is made up of 15 amino acids. The chain's CDR3 is CASSYSTGGREPQHF. The CDR3 DNA follows: TGTGCCAGCAGTTACTCGACAGGGGGCCGGGAGCCCCAGCATTTT.

The genes are TRBV9 and TRBJ2-3; D is possibly TRBD2 (6 bases). Germline values: CDR1 SGDLS, CDR2 YYNGEE. V lost 4 bases, J lost 3 bases, and 18 bases lay in between. CDR3 length: 16 residues. The chain's CDR3 is CASSHSNRGKTDTQYF. CDR3 DNA: TGTGCCAGCAGCCATTCTAATCGCGGGAAGACAGATACGCAGTATTTT.

This clone was detected only once. The chain couples TRBV6-2 or TRBV6-3 to TRBJ2-5; maybe TRBD2 (6 bases). The CDR3 contains 15 residues. V shed 0 bases and J shed 5 bases, with 13 bases lying between them. The germline CDR1 and CDR2 sequences are MNHEY and SVGEGT. Here the CDR3 DNA reads TGTGCCAGCAGTTACTCGACCGCGGGATCGGAGACCCAGTACTTC. It is translated as CASSYSTAGSETQYF.

The CDR3: CASSSFTDTQYF. The DNA of the CDR3 is TGTGCCAGCAGCTCTTTCACAGATACGCAGTATTTT. This sequence joins TRBV7-9 and TRBJ2-3; no definite D call. CDR3 length equals 12 residues. Germline CDR1 is SEHNR and CDR2 is FQNEAQ (reference sequence). The V and J ends lost 4 bases and 2 bases respectively, with 4 bases between them.

The J gene is TRBJ2-7, the V gene TRBV6-1; 10 positions agree with TRBD1. Germline CDR1 MNHNS, CDR2 SASEGT. V shed 3 bases, J shed 0 bases, and the junction held 2 bases outside the gene matches. The CDR3 consists of 15 residues. The CDR3: CASSDGQGDSYEQYF. The DNA of the CDR3 is TGTGCCAGCAGTGATGGACAGGGGGACTCCTACGAGCAGTACTTC.

The chain recombines TRBV10-2 with TRBJ1-6, with 10 bases matching TRBD1. This CDR3 contains 15 residues. The V gene's germline CDR1 is WSHSY and CDR2 SAAADI. V gave up 6 bases and J gave up 8 bases; unmatched junction bases: 7. The CDR3 DNA reads as TGCGCCAGCAGCGCCCGGGACAGGGGATATTCACCCCTCCACTTT. Translation: CASSARDRGYSPLHF.

The chain employs TRBV7-8 and TRBJ2-5; tentatively, D is TRBD2 (6 bases). Trimming cost V 1 base and J 4 bases, with 16 bases left between them. This CDR3 region has 16 residues. CDR1 and CDR2 (germline): SGHVS, FQNEAQ. This CDR3 is CASSLEGSGRTETQYF. CDR3 in DNA: TGTGCCAGCAGCTTAGAGGGGTCAGGGAGGACAGAGACCCAGTACTTC. Full variable domain (rest looked up from reference TRBV7-8 and TRBJ2-5): GAGVSQSPRYKVAKRGQDVALRCDPISGHVSLFWYQQALGQGPEFLTYFQNEAQLDKSGLPSDRFFAERPEGSVSTLKIQRTQQEDSAVYLCASSLEGSGRTETQYFGPGTRLLVL.

The chain links TRBV9 to TRBJ1-6; possible D gene TRBD1, 5 bases. CDR1 and CDR2 (germline): SGDLS, YYNGEE. The CDR3 sequence is 14 residues long. The germline V and J ends were trimmed by 7 bases and 10 bases, with 18 bases remaining between them. In DNA form, the CDR3 reads TGTGCCAGCGGTATGGGGGAGGCCAACTCACCCCTCCACTTT. This translates into CASGMGEANSPLHF.

The gene calls are TRBV27 and TRBJ1-1; D is uncertain. The CDR3 runs 13 residues. V dropped 3 bases and J dropped 1 base, with 6 bases sitting between them. Germline CDR1 MNHEY, CDR2 SMNVEV (reference sequence). The CDR3 spells CASSFRRNTEAFF. DNA for the CDR3: TGTGCCAGCAGTTTTAGAAGGAACACTGAAGCTTTCTTT.

The chain has TRBV5-1 and TRBJ1-1, with 10 bases identical to TRBD1. CDR3 length: 14 residues. Trimming cost V 3 bases and J 5 bases; bases outside gene matches: 4. Germline V gives CDR1 SGHRS, CDR2 YFSETQ. The DNA of the CDR3 is TGCGCCAGCAGCTCGGGGACAGGGGAAACTGAAGCTTTCTTT. It codes for CASSSGTGETEAFF.

V and J are TRBV19 and TRBJ1-2, with D unclear. The germline V gene encodes CDR1 LNHDA and CDR2 SQIVND (reference sequence). This CDR3 is built from 13 residues. Trimming removed 6 bases at V and 7 bases at J, with 15 bases between. The CDR3 DNA sequence: TGTGCCAGTAGCGGGAAGGGTACGGGTGGCTACACCTTC. The encoded protein is CASSGKGTGGYTF.

This clone has a handful of counts. J is TRBJ1-3 and V is TRBV19, with D possibly being TRBD1 (6 bases). Trimming removed 5 bases at V and 0 bases at J, with 17 bases between. CDR1 is LNHDA and CDR2 is SQIVND in the germline V gene (reference sequence). This CDR3 spans 17 amino acids. CDR3 amino acids: CASSYVRGRDSGNTIYF. CDR3 in DNA: TGTGCCAGTAGTTACGTCAGGGGACGCGACTCTGGAAACACCATATATTTT. The full variable domain, in which reference TRBV19 and TRBJ1-3 provide the parts outside the CDR3, is DGGITQSPKYLFRKEGQNVTLSCEQNLNHDAMYWYRQDPGQGLRLIYYSQIVNDFQKGDIAEGYSVSREKKESFPLTVTSAQKNPTAFYLCASSYVRGRDSGNTIYFGEGSWLTVV.

The genes are TRBV6-5 and TRBJ2-7; 9 nucleotides line up with TRBD2. Looked up from germline, CDR1 is MNHEY and CDR2 is SVGAGI. V gave up 5 bases and J gave up 0 bases; unmatched junction bases: 2. This CDR3 region has 14 residues. The CDR3 here is CASSRAGGSYEQYF. DNA of the CDR3: TGTGCCAGCAGTCGAGCGGGAGGCTCCTACGAGCAGTACTTC.

The chain employs TRBV9 and TRBJ2-7; TRBD1 aligns across 7 bases. Per the germline V gene, CDR1 is SGDLS and CDR2 is YYNGEE. J gave up 3 bases and V 3 bases, and 6 bases lay outside the gene matches. The CDR3 is 14 amino acids. CDR3 amino acids: CASSEGQQYYEQYF. CDR3 nucleotide sequence: TGTGCCAGCAGCGAGGGACAGCAATACTACGAGCAGTACTTC.

CDR3 in DNA: TGCGCCAGCAGCATAGGGACAGGGGGCACAGATACGCAGTATTTT. Protein sequence: CASSIGTGGTDTQYF. The chain employs TRBV5-1 and TRBJ2-3, with 10 bases aligning to TRBD1. In germline, CDR1 is SGHRS, CDR2 YFSETQ. V shed 4 bases and J 1 base; nucleotides not matched to a gene: 3. The CDR3 loop spans 15 amino acids.